This record looks at one TCR beta chain sequence and its context. This CDR3 is 15 amino acids long. Germline V gene lookup returns CDR1 LNHNV and CDR2 YYDKDF (reference sequence). Trimming at V came to 5 bases and at J to 7 bases, leaving 7 bases not matched to a gene. In the authors' workflow: Reference gene primer amplification yielded estimated nucleated cell counts. Only in-frame clones appear in the TCRdb table, and some are missing; sequencing was by immunoSEQ multiplex PCR. D and trimming come from the DNA, and the V and J calls and clone size come from that table. There are about 200,000 clones in the sample; 75% to 90% occur only once, and about 19% lies in the top ten. Allocation to cohorts depended on clinical history reported by the participants. This record belongs to a study of blood T cell repertoires in COVID-19. Looking at the study overall: Collection of acute and convalescent COVID-19 samples took place in the United States, Italy and Spain. Nucleic acid was either cDNA or gDNA, and it came from T cells, B-cell-depleted T cells, or PBMCs.

This receptor was taken from a man aged 40-49 years who had recovered from COVID-19. Sequences were obtained from PBMCs or T cells enriched from blood (not recorded which). The chain carries TRBV15 and TRBJ2-2, with 10 positions matching TRBD1. The CDR3 bases are TGTGCCACCAGCCGGAGACAGGGGGCAGGCGGGGAGCTGTTTTTT. The encoded protein is CATSRRQGAGGELFF. The full variable domain, in which reference TRBV15 and TRBJ2-2 provide the parts outside the CDR3, is DAMVIQNPRYQVTQFGKPVTLSCSQTLNHNVMYWYQQKSSQAPKLLFHYYDKDFNNEADTPDNFQSRRPNTSFCFLDIRSPGLGDTAMYLCATSRRQGAGGELFFGEGSRLTVL.